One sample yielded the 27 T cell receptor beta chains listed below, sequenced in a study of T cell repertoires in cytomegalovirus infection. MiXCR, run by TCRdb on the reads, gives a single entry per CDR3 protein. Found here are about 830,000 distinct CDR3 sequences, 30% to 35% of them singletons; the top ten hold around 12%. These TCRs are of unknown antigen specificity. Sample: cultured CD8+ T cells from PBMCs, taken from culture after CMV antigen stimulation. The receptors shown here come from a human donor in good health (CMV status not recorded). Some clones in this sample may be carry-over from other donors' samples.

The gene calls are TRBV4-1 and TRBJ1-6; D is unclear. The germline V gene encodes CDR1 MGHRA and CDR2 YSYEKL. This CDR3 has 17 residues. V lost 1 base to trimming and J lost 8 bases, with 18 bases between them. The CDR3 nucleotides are TGCGCCAGCAGCCAAGCCCCTCCGGAGTCCGGGGATTCACCCCTCCACTTT. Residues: CASSQAPPESGDSPLHF.

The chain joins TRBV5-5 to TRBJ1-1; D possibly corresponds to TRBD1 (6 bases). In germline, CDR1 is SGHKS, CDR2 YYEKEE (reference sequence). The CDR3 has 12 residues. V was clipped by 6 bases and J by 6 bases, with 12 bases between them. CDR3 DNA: TGTGCCAGCACCCAGGGGATCCCTGAAGCTTTCTTT. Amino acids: CASTQGIPEAFF.

This chain's CDR3 is CASSTARDGYTF. CDR3 coding DNA: TGTGCCAGCAGCACCGCACGGGATGGCTACACCTTC. The chain carries TRBV7-6 and TRBJ1-2; D is uncertain. The V gene lost 5 bases and the J gene lost 6 bases, with 10 bases spanning the gap. The CDR3 extends over 12 amino acids. Germline CDR1 SGHVS, CDR2 FNYEAQ.

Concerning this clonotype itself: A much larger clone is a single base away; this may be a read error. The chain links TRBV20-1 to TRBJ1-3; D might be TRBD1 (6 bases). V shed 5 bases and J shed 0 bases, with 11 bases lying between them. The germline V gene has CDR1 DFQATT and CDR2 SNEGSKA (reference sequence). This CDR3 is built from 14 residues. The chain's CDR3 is CSARDTDSGNTIYF. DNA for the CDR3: TGCAGTGCTCGGGACACCGACTCTGGAAACACCATATATTTT.

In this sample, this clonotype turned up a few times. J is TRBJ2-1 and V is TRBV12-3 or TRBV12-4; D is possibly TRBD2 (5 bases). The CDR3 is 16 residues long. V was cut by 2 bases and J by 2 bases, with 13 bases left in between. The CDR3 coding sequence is TGTGCCAGCAGTTTAAAACGGGGTCCCCCCTACAATGAGCAGTTCTTC. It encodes CASSLKRGPPYNEQFF.

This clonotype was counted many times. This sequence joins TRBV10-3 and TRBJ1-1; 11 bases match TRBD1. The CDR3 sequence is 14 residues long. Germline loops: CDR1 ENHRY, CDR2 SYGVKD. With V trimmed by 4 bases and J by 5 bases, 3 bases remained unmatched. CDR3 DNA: TGTGCCATCAGTGGTGGACAGGGGGCGACTGAAGCTTTCTTT. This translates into CAISGGQGATEAFF.

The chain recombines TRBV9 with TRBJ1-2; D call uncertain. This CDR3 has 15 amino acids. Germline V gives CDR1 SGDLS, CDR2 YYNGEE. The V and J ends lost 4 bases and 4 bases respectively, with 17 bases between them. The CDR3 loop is CASSPASTTLYGYTF. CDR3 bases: TGTGCCAGCAGCCCCGCCTCCACAACCCTCTATGGCTACACCTTC. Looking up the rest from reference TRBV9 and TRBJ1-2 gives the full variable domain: DSGVTQTPKHLITATGQRVTLRCSPRSGDLSVYWYQQSLDQGLQFLIQYYNGEERAKGNILERFSAQQFPDLHSELNLSSLELGDSALYFCASSPASTTLYGYTFGSGTRLTVV.

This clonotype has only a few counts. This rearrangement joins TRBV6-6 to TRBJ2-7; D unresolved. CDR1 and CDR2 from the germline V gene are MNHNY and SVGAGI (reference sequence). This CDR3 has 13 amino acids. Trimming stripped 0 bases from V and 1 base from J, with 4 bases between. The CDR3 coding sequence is TGTGCCAGCAGTTACTCCCCTTCCTACGAGCAGTACGTC. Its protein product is CASSYSPSYEQYV.

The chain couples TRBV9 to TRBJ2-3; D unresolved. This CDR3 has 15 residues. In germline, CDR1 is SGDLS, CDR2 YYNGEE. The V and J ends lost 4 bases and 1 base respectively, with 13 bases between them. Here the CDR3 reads CASSPLALGTDTQYF. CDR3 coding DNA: TGTGCCAGCAGCCCCCTTGCACTCGGCACAGATACGCAGTATTTT. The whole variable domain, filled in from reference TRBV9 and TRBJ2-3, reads DSGVTQTPKHLITATGQRVTLRCSPRSGDLSVYWYQQSLDQGLQFLIQYYNGEERAKGNILERFSAQQFPDLHSELNLSSLELGDSALYFCASSPLALGTDTQYFGPGTRLTVL.

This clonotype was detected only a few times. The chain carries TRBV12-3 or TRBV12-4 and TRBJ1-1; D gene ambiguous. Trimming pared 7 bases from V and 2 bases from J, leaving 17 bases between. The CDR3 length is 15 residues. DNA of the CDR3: TGTGCCAGCACCCCCCTCGGAGACCCAAACACTGAAGCTTTCTTT. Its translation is CASTPLGDPNTEAFF.

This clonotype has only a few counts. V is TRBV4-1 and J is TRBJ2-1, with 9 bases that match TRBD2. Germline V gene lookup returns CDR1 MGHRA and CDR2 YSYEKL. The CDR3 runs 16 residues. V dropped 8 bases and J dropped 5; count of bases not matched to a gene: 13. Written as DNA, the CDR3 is TGCGCCAGCGCCGGCCCGCTAGCGGGGAACAACAATGAGCAGTTCTTC. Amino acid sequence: CASAGPLAGNNNEQFF.

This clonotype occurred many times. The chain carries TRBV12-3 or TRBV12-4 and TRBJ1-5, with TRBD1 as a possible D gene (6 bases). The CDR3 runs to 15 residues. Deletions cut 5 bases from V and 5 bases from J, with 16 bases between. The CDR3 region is CASSNRGVHDQPQHF. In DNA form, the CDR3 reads TGTGCCAGCAGTAATAGGGGGGTTCACGATCAGCCCCAGCATTTT.

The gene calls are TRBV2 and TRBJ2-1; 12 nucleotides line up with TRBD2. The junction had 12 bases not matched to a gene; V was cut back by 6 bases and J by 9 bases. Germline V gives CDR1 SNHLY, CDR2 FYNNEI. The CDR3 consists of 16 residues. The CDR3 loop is CASRPSGGALASEQFF. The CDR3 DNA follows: TGTGCCAGCAGACCTAGCGGGGGGGCCTTAGCTAGTGAGCAGTTCTTC.

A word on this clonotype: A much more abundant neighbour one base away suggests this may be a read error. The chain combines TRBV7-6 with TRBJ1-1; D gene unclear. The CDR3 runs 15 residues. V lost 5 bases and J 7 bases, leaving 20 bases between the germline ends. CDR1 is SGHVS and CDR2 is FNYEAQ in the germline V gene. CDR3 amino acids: CASSVLTWAWVEAFF. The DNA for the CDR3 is TGTGCCAGCAGCGTATTAACCTGGGCCTGGGTTGAAGCTTTCTTT.

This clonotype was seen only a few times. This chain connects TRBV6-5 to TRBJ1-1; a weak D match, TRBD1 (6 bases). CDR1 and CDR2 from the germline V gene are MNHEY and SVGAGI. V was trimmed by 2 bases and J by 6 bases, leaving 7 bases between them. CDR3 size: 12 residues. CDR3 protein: CASSYGGPEAFF. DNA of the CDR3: TGTGCCAGCAGTTACGGGGGGCCTGAAGCTTTCTTT.

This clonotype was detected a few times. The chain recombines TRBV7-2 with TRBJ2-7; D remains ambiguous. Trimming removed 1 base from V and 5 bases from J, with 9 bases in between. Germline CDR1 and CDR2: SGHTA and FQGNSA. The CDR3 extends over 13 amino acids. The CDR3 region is CASSLVEFHEQYF. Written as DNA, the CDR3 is TGTGCCAGCAGCTTAGTTGAGTTCCACGAGCAGTACTTC.

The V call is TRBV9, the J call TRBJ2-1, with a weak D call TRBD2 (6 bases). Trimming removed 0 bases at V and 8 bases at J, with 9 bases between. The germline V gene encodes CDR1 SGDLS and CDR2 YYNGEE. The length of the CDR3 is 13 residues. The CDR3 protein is CASSVDWGDEQFF. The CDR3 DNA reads TGTGCCAGCAGCGTAGATTGGGGGGATGAGCAGTTCTTC.

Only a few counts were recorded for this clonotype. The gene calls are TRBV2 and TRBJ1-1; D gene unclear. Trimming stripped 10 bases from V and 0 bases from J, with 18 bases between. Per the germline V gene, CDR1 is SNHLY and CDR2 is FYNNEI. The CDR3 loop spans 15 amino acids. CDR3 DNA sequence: TGTGCCACCCCAAACCTACAGAATATGAACACTGAAGCTTTCTTT. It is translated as CATPNLQNMNTEAFF.

This chain's CDR3 is CSARTDTRYEQYF. The CDR3 DNA reads as TGCAGTGCTCGGACAGATACGCGCTACGAGCAGTACTTC. The chain has TRBV20-1 and TRBJ2-7, with TRBD1 as a possible D gene (6 bases). Germline V lookup: CDR1 DFQATT, CDR2 SNEGSKA (reference sequence). V dropped 5 bases and J dropped 3 bases, with 14 bases sitting between them. This CDR3 has 13 amino acids.

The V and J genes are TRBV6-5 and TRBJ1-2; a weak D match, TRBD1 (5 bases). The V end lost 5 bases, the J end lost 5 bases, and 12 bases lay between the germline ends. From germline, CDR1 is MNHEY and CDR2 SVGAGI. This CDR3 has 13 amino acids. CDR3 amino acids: CASSPGTEYGYTF. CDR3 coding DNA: TGTGCCAGCAGTCCCGGGACCGAATATGGCTACACCTTC.

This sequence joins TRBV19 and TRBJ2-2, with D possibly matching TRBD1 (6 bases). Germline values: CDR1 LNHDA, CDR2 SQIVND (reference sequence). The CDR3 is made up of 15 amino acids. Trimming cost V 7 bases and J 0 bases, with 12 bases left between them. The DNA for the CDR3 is TGTGCCAGTAATGACAGGACAACGAACACCGGGGAGCTGTTTTTT. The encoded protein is CASNDRTTNTGELFF.

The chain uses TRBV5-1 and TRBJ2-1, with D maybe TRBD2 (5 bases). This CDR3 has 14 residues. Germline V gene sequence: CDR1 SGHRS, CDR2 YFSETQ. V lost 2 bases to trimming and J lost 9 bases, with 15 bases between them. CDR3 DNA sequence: TGCGCCAGCAGCTTTAAACGGGATTCGAGTGAGCAGTTCTTC. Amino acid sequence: CASSFKRDSSEQFF.

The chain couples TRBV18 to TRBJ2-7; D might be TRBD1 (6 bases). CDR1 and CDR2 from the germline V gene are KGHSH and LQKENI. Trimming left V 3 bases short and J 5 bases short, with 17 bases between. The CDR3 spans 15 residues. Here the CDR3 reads CASSPLGGVVDEQYF. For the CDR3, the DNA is TGTGCCAGCTCACCTCTTGGGGGCGTCGTTGACGAGCAGTACTTC.

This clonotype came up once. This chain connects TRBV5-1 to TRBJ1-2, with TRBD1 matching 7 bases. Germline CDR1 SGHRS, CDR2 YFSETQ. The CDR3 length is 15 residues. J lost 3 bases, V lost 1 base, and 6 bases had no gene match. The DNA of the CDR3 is TGCGCCAGCAGCTTGACCGACAGGGTTCACTATGGCTACACCTTC. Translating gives CASSLTDRVHYGYTF.

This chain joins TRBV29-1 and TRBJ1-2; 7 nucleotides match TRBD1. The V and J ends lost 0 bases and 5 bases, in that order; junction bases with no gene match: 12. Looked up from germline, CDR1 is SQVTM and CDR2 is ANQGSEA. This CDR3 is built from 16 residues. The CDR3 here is CSVEDRRKGARYGYTF. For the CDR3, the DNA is TGCAGCGTTGAAGATCGGAGGAAGGGGGCGAGGTATGGCTACACCTTC.

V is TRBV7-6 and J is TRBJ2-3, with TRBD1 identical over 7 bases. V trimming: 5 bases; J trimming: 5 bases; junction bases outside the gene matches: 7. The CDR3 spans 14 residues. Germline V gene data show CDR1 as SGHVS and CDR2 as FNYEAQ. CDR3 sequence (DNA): TGTGCCAGCAGCGAGACAGGGTGGGGAGATACGCAGTATTTT. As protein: CASSETGWGDTQYF. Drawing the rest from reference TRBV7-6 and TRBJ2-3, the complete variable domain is GAGVSQSPRYKVTKRGQDVALRCDPISGHVSLYWYRQALGQGPEFLTYFNYEAQQDKSGLPNDRFSAERPEGSISTLTIQRTEQRDSAMYRCASSETGWGDTQYFGPGTRLTVL.

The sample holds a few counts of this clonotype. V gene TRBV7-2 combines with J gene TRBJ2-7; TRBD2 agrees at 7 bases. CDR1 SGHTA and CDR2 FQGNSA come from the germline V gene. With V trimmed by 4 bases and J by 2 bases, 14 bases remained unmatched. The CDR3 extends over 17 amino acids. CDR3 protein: CASSSPGGWRGTYEQYF. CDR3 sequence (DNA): TGTGCCAGCAGCTCCCCCGGGGGGTGGAGAGGCACCTACGAGCAGTACTTC.